This TCR beta chain was profiled in a study of identical twins (TCRdb year 2016). Context from the whole study: To test whether fetal clonotypes persist, the study used deep sequencing on TCR alpha and beta repertoires from monozygotic twins, unrelated adults of various ages, and cord blood. Replicate twin experiments were performed at different times using different library preparation protocols to rule out contamination.

Receptor libraries were prepared by 5' RACE. The sample was run on an Illumina HiSeq 2000. Template switching added a universal primer binding site, and the final cDNA carried a unique molecular identifier that allowed TCR cDNA molecules to be counted accurately. Specific primers in the conserved constant-segment region were used to synthesize first-strand cDNA for the TCR alpha and beta chains. Each cDNA library was double barcoded, with a SMART-Mk sample barcode plus Illumina barcodes, to control for contamination. TruSeq adapter sequences and Illumina sample barcodes were added in two successive PCR steps. The TCR alpha and beta cDNA libraries were sequenced on the Illumina HiSeq platform using custom primers. The published analysis was carried out like this. MiGEC processed the raw reads to extract unique molecular identifiers, while MiXCR was used to determine the CDR3 positions. For each individual, recombination models were inferred using an EM algorithm with the repgenHMM and IGoR tools. The analysis of shared clonotypes was done with the tcR package in R, with sharing normalized by the product of cloneset sizes. To study raw recombination free of thymic and clonal selection effects, out-of-frame nonproductive sequences were analyzed. TCRdb ran its own pipeline on the public reads, namely fastp trimming at Q25 and MiXCR clone calling, and kept in-frame beta chains. Rows with a matching CDR3 protein are joined into one entry that keeps the most common DNA and genes. The V and J calls and clone size are TCRdb's, not the authors'. Within this sample are 520,000 or so distinct CDR3 sequences, with about 20% of them counted one time only. Roughly 0.91% of the sample comes from the top ten.

Only healthy Caucasian donors were included. Three pairs of female monozygotic twins, all aged about 18 to 30 years, were included in the twin cohort. Positive isolation kits from Invitrogen were used to isolate CD4+ and CD8+ T cell populations. The germline V gene (reference sequence) yields DFQATT for CDR1 and SNEGSKA for CDR2. V lost 4 bases and J lost 2 bases, and the count of bases not matched to a germline gene is 4. The CDR3 goes from the cysteine to the phenylalanine over 13 residues. Only the CDR3 DNA stays, 39 bases, in frame from base 1. This clonotype was detected a few times. It has no known antigen specificity. No base-level quality is on record; no much larger clone is a single base apart. Summary of the overall study and its limitations: Out-of-frame TCR alpha sharing in monozygotic twins was systematically underestimated by recombination models, whereas sharing between unrelated individuals was in agreement with the recombination models. Invariant T cells such as MAIT and iNKT could partly confound zero-insertion analyses, though diverse VJ usage argued against this for most clonotypes. Compared with coincidental sharing between unrelated individuals, out-of-frame TCR alpha sequences shared between twins showed an excess of sequences with low generation probability. Abundant cord blood beta clonotypes had fewer insertions, young adult naive repertoires showed a similar but weaker trend, and memory repertoires showed no such trend. Because the same donors could not be followed over many years, the conclusions depended on cross-sectional statistical analysis. A weaker excess of twin sharing was found in beta out-of-frame sequences because the signal-to-noise ratio was lowered by fewer shared sequences.

The same data also went into a second study, on T cells expressing NK-cell markers. The second publication reports: In sorted CD3+CD56+NKG2C+, CD3+CD56+NKG2C- and CD3+CD56-NKG2C+ T-cell subsets from several donors, TCR beta-chain repertoires were profiled. Among the eight sequenced donors, seven were HCMV-seropositive and one was HCMV-seronegative. In several experiments an anti-gammadeltaTCR antibody was added to restrict sorting to alphabetaTCR-expressing T cells. In roughly 6 donors, the dominant CD3+CD56+NKG2C+ clonotypes ranked among the top 10 CD8+ clonotypes, making up about 1.0-7.5% of CD8+ T cells. Those dominant clonotypes were again the most abundant among CD3+CD56-NKG2C+ cells in a few donors, at about 25-60.1%. Whether the expanded NKG2C-expressing T cell clones were specific for HCMV antigens was left unclear. The eight sequenced donors were randomly selected healthy volunteers, three men and five women. HCMV serostatus was determined by detecting HCMV-specific IgG in serum with a commercial ELISA kit. MIGEC handled demultiplexing of the reads and grouping by UMI, while MiTCR was used to assemble and quantify clonotypes. Only TCR cDNA sequences supported by at least two reads were kept to exclude erroneous sequences. The tcR package was used for downstream repertoire analysis, with clonotypes matched between fractions based on CDR3 nucleotide sequence plus V segment. VDJmatch was used to annotate antigen specificity against VDJdb, with one amino acid substitution in CDR3 allowed.

The sample comprised CD4+ T cells sorted from blood. This receptor was identified in a young woman in good health. Recombination joined TRBV20-1 with TRBJ1-2; a stretch of 7 junction bases matches TRBD1. The CDR3 region: CSAKTGLNYGYTF. The nucleotide sequence reads as follows: TGCAGTGCTAAGACAGGGCTCAACTATGGCTACACCTTC.